This T cell receptor (beta chain) appears in the sequencing data of a study of OX40 agonist ivuxolimab in advanced cancers. In the study overall: Patients were given ivuxolimab, an antibody that agonizes OX40 (CD134). Study findings and constraints: The CD4+ and CD8+ T cells in the blood had expanded clonally by week 6 at 0.1 to 3.0 mg/kg.

For this clone: Its antigen is currently unknown.

Blood sampling was done at baseline, cycle 4 day 1, and cycle 7 day 1. Clones were sequenced by immunoSEQ multiplex PCR, and TCRdb holds only the in-frame ones, with some missing. The data contain around 15,000 clones, about 76% of them seen just once; the ten biggest clones take up around an eighth. Per the germline V gene, CDR1 is LNHNV and CDR2 is YYDKDF (reference sequence). This CDR3 spans 13 amino acids. V was shortened by 1 base and J by 0 bases, with 3 bases between the two germline ends. The source material was CD4+ or CD8+ T cells sorted from blood, sampled in a trial of the OX40 agonist ivuxolimab. The receptor comes from an adult with an advanced solid tumor such as melanoma, head and neck, liver or kidney cancer. The chain has TRBV15 and TRBJ1-1; no reliable D call. CDR3 in amino acids: CATSRGVNTEAFF. For the CDR3, the DNA is TGTGCCACCAGCAGAGGGGTGAACACTGAAGCTTTCTTT. The variable domain in full, completed from reference TRBV15 and TRBJ1-1, reads DAMVIQNPRYQVTQFGKPVTLSCSQTLNHNVMYWYQQKSSQAPKLLFHYYDKDFNNEADTPDNFQSRRPNTSFCFLDIRSPGLGDTAMYLCATSRGVNTEAFFGQGTRLTVV.